This T cell receptor beta chain was sequenced for a study of human T cells and chemical hapten exposure. Across the study: Upper inner arm skin measuring about 2 cm by about 2 cm received 2% DPC for sensitization. Patch tests of 0.01% DPC on the upper back were read at 6 days.

The sample holds many counts of this clonotype. The sample's time point: pre-sensitization, week 0. Documented treatment: therapeutic diphenylcyclopropenone sensitization with weekly scalp DPC. After removal of 4 bases from V and 2 bases from J, the junction contained 10 bases not matched to a gene. Per the germline V gene, CDR1 is SGHTA and CDR2 is FQGNSA. The CDR3 has 18 residues. The library tagged individual cDNA molecules with unique molecular identifiers. In the source study's methods: Samples ranged from roughly 23,224 to 690,600 TCRs, with a median of around 100,000. TCRdb called the RACE reads again in MiXCR, with one record for every CDR3 protein. These V and J calls originate from TCRdb's pipeline instead of the authors' own analysis. Seen here are more than 55,000 distinct CDR3 sequences, around 10% observed once, and the top ten hold 3% to 4.5%.

The TCR comes from a woman aged 40 to 50 with alopecia areata. Some clones in this sample may be carry-over from other donors' samples. The chain recombines TRBV7-2 with TRBJ2-6; 8 nucleotides align to TRBD1. The sequencing here drew on whole blood, taken in connection with sensitization to the hapten diphenylcyclopropenone (DPC). The CDR3 DNA sequence: TGTGCCAGCAGCTCCGGACAGGGAGGATGGGCTGGGGCCAACGTCCTGACTTTC. Protein: CASSSGQGGWAGANVLTF.